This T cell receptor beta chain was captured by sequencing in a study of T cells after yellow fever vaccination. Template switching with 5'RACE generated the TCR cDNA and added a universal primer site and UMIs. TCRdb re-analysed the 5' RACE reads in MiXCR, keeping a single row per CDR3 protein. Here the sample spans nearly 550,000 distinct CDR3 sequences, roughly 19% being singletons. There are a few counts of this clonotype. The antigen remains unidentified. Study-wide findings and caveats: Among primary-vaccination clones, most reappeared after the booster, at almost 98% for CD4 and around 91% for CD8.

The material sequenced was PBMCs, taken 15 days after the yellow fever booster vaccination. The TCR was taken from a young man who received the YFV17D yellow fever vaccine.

The CDR3 DNA follows: TGTGCCAGCAGCTTAGCAATGGGGGAGGGGCTCGAGCAGTACTTC. It translates to CASSLAMGEGLEQYF. The chain recombines TRBV7-2 with TRBJ2-7; 7 nucleotides agree with TRBD2. V was pared by 0 bases and J by 6 bases, with 8 bases of the junction left unmatched. In germline, CDR1 is SGHTA, CDR2 FQGNSA. This CDR3 contains 15 residues.